This T cell receptor (beta chain) emerged from a study of cytomegalovirus exposure and HLA in healthy donors. Whole-study results and caveats: A previous analysis found most TCR beta V segments productive roughly 90% or roughly 30% of the time.

The donors (healthy individuals) were bone marrow donors. With respect to this clone: Its antigen is as yet unknown.

PCR amplification relied on 60 Vbeta primers (plus 13 Jbeta primers). The method was immunoSEQ multiplex PCR; TCRdb's version includes in-frame clones alone and lacks a portion of them. The sample lists over 85,000 clones, roughly four fifths seen once, with 5.2% in the top ten. The CDR3 loop spans 14 amino acids. Germline V gene lookup returns CDR1 SEHNR and CDR2 FQNEAQ (reference sequence). The V end was cut by 3 bases, the J end by 8 bases, with 13 bases between. Sequencing was performed on PBMCs. The V and J genes are TRBV7-9 and TRBJ1-4, with D possibly TRBD1 on 6 matching bases. This sequence originates from a man aged 35-49 years in good health and CMV-seropositive. The CDR3 DNA is TGTGCCAGCAGCTTTTCAGGGGCCGGGGAAAAACTGTTTTTT. The encoded protein is CASSFSGAGEKLFF.